One and the same sample provided the 9 T cell receptor beta chains below, sequenced in a study of PD-1 blockade in classical Hodgkin lymphoma (TCRdb year 2020). In the paper's terms, the time point label means: cycle 2 day 1 (C2D1) of nivolumab. Every trial patient had relapsed after autologous stem cell transplantation, and cohorts A, B and C differed in prior brentuximab vedotin exposure. Receptor amplification or capture employed the immunoSEQ multiplex PCR assay. Sourced from immuneACCESS, this table was stored by TCRdb with only in-frame sequences that have V and J called. A share of the clones is absent; for the studies checked, an unresolved V gene accounts for under half, and the remainder has no known explanation. This sample holds approximately 98,000 clones; roughly nine tenths were observed only once. The ten largest clones take up 15% to 20% of the sample. This material consisted of peripheral blood mononuclear cells (PBMCs), taken before the second cycle of nivolumab. Every receptor here comes from a human donor with classical Hodgkin lymphoma.

The chain combines TRBV29-1 with TRBJ2-1; possibly TRBD1 for D (5 bases). The CDR3 runs 14 residues. Germline values: CDR1 SQVTM, CDR2 ANQGSEA. CDR3: CNAQDNFGSNEQFF. The CDR3 nucleotides are TGCAACGCCCAGGACAATTTCGGCTCCAATGAGCAGTTCTTC.

This chain links TRBV7-6 with TRBJ2-5, with unresolved D. The CDR3 totals 15 residues. V was pared by 1 base and J by 2 bases, with 11 bases between. CDR1 SGHVS and CDR2 FNYEAQ come from the germline V gene. The CDR3, as DNA: TGTGCCAGCAGCTTAGGAGCAGGCCAGCAAGAGACCCAGTACTTC. This encodes CASSLGAGQQETQYF.

This chain connects TRBV27 to TRBJ2-1; TRBD1 or TRBD2 may be the D gene (5 bases each). Germline V gene sequence: CDR1 MNHEY, CDR2 SMNVEV (reference sequence). The CDR3 totals 15 residues. Trimming took off 7 bases at V and 3 bases at J, with 16 bases between the two ends. As DNA, the CDR3 is TGTGCCAGCAACCCTTTTGGGACCCTCTACAATGAGCAGTTCTTC. Protein product: CASNPFGTLYNEQFF.

This clone came up a few times. The chain joins TRBV7-9 to TRBJ1-5; D gene uncertain. Germline CDR1 reads SEHNR; CDR2 reads FQNEAQ (reference sequence). This CDR3 spans 12 amino acids. Trimming took 5 bases from V and 5 from J, leaving 7 bases between them. The CDR3 DNA reads TGTGCCAGCAGCCTACTCGATCAGCCCCAGCATTTT. It is translated as CASSLLDQPQHF.

The CDR3 nucleotides are TGTGCCACCAGCCAGAGGTGGCTAACCACAGATACGCAGTATTTT. Translation: CATSQRWLTTDTQYF. This chain connects TRBV15 to TRBJ2-3; the D is unclear. Germline loops: CDR1 LNHNV, CDR2 YYDKDF (reference sequence). With 5 bases removed from V and 2 bases from J, the gap between germline ends came to 14 bases. The CDR3 has 15 residues.

The J gene is TRBJ1-1, the V gene TRBV10-3, with D tentatively TRBD1 (5 bases). CDR3 length: 15 amino acids. Germline V gene data show CDR1 as ENHRY and CDR2 as SYGVKD. The V end lost 2 bases, the J end lost 0 bases, and 10 bases lay between the germline ends. This CDR3 is CAISETTDLNTEAFF. CDR3 bases: TGTGCCATCAGTGAGACGACAGACCTGAACACTGAAGCTTTCTTT.

This clone was observed a few times. The CDR3 sequence: CASSLNRARPQHF. CDR3 bases: TGTGCCAGCAGCCTCAACAGAGCTCGGCCCCAGCATTTT. The chain employs TRBV7-2 and TRBJ1-5, with D unclear. The CDR3 totals 13 residues. The ends were cut back, 5 bases at V and 9 bases at J, with 14 bases in the middle. The germline gives CDR1 SGHTA, CDR2 FQGNSA.

This sequence joins TRBV11-2 and TRBJ2-7; D remains unclear. This CDR3 has 13 residues. Germline V gene data show CDR1 as SGHAT and CDR2 as FQNNGV. The V end was cut by 0 bases, the J end by 6 bases, with 9 bases between. The CDR3 loop reads CASSLDMPSEQYF. In nucleotides, the CDR3 is TGTGCCAGCAGCTTAGATATGCCTTCCGAGCAGTACTTC. Full variable domain (outside the CDR3, taken from reference TRBV11-2 and TRBJ2-7): EAGVAQSPRYKIIEKRQSVAFWCNPISGHATLYWYQQILGQGPKLLIQFQNNGVVDDSQLPKDRFSAERLKGVDSTLKIQPAKLEDSAVYLCASSLDMPSEQYFGPGTRLTVT.

The genes are TRBV5-1 and TRBJ2-2; 13 nucleotides match TRBD2. This CDR3 is 15 amino acids long. From germline, CDR1 is SGHRS and CDR2 YFSETQ. V gave up 4 bases and J gave up 4 bases; unmatched junction bases: 1. As DNA, the CDR3 is TGCGCCAGCAGCGGACTAGCGGGAGTCACCGGGGAGCTGTTTTTT. It specifies CASSGLAGVTGELFF.